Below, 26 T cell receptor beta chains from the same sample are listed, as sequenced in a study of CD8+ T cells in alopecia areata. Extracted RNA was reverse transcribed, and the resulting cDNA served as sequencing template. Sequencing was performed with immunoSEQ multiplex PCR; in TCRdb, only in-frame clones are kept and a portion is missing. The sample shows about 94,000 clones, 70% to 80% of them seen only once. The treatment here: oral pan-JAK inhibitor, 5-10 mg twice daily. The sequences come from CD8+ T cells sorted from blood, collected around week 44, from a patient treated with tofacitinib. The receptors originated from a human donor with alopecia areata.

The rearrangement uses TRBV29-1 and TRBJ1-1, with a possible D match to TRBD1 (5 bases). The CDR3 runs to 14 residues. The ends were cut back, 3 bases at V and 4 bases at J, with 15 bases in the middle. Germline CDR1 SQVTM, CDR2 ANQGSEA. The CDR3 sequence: CSVDGTGFGTEAFF. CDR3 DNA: TGCAGCGTTGACGGGACTGGGTTCGGCACTGAAGCTTTCTTT. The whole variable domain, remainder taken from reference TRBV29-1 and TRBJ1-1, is SAVISQKPSRDICQRGTSLTIQCQVDSQVTMMFWYRQQPGQSLTLIATANQGSEATYESGFVIDKFPISRPNLTFSTLTVSNMSPEDSSIYLCSVDGTGFGTEAFFGQGTRLTVV.

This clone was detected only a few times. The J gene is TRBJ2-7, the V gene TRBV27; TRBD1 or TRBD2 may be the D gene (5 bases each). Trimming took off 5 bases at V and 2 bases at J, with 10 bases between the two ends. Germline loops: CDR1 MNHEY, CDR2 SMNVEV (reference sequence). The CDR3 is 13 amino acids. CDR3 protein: CASSLGTPYEQYF. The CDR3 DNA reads TGTGCCAGCAGTCTCGGGACCCCCTACGAGCAGTACTTC.

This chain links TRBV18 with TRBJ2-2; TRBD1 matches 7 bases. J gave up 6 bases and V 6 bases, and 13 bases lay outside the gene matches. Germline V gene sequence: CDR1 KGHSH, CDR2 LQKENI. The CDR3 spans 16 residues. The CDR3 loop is CASSPIDRESPGELFF. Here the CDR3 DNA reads TGTGCCAGCTCGCCCATCGACAGGGAGTCTCCCGGGGAGCTGTTTTTT.

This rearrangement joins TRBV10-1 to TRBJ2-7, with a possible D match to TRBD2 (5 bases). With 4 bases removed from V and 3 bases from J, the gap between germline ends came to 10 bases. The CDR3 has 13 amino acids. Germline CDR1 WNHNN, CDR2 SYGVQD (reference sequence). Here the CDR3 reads CASSGEQVYEQYF. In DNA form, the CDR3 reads TGCGCCAGCAGTGGGGAGCAGGTCTACGAGCAGTACTTC.

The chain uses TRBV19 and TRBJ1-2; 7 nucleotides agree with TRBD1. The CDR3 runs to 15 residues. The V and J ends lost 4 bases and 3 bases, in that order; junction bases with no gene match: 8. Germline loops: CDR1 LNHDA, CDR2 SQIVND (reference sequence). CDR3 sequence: CASSTRDSLYYGYTF. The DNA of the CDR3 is TGTGCCAGTAGTACCCGGGACAGCCTATACTATGGCTACACCTTC.

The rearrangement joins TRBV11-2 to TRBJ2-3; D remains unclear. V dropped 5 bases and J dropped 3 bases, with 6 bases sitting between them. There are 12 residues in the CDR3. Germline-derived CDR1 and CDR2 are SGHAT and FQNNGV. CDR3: CASSGETDTQYF. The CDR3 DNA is TGTGCCAGCAGCGGGGAAACAGATACGCAGTATTTT.

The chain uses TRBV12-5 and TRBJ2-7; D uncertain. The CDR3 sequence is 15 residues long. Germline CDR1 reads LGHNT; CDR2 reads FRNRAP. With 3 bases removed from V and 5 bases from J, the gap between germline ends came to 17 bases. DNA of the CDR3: TGTGCTAGTGGTTTAGGGCAGCCCAGCGTCAACGAGCAGTACTTC. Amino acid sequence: CASGLGQPSVNEQYF.

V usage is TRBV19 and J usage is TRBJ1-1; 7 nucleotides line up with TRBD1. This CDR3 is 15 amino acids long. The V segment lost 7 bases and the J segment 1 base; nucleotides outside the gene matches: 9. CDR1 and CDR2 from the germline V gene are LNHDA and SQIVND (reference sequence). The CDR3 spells CASISRQGPNTEAFF. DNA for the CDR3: TGTGCCAGTATTTCCCGACAGGGCCCGAACACTGAAGCTTTCTTT.

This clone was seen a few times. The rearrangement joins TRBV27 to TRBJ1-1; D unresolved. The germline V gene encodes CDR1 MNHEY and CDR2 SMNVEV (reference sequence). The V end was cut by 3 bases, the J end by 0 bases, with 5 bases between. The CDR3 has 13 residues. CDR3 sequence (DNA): TGTGCCAGCAGTTTTTTGTTGAACACTGAAGCTTTCTTT. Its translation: CASSFLLNTEAFF.

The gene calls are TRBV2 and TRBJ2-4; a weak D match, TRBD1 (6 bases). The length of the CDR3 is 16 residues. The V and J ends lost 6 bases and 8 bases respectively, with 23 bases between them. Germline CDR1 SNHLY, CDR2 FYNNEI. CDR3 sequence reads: CASRGTGNIDGDIQYF. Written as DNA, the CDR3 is TGTGCCAGCAGGGGCACAGGGAATATTGATGGAGACATTCAGTACTTC.

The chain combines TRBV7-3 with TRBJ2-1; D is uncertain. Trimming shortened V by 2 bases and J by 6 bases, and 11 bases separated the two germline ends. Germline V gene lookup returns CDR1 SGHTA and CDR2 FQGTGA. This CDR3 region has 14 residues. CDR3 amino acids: CASSLSGSGNEQFF. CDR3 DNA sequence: TGTGCCAGCAGCTTATCCGGGTCCGGCAATGAGCAGTTCTTC.

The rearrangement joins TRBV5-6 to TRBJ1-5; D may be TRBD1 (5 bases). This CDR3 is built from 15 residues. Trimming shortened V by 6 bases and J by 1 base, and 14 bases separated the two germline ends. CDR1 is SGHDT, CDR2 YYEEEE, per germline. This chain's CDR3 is CASTFGTGSNQPQHF. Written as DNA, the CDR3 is TGTGCCAGCACCTTCGGTACAGGCAGCAATCAGCCCCAGCATTTT.

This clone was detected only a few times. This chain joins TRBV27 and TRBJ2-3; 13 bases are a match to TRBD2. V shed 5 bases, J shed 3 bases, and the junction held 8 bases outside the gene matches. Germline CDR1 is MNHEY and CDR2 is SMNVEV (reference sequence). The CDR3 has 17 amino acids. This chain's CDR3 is CASSPGLAGMRTDTQYF. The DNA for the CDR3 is TGTGCCAGCAGTCCGGGACTAGCGGGGATGCGAACAGATACGCAGTATTTT.

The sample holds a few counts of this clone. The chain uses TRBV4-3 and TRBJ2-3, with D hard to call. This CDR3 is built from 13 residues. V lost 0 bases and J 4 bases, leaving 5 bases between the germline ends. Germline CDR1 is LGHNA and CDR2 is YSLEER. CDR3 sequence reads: CASSQDSSDTQYF. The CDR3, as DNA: TGCGCCAGCAGCCAAGATAGTTCAGATACGCAGTATTTT.

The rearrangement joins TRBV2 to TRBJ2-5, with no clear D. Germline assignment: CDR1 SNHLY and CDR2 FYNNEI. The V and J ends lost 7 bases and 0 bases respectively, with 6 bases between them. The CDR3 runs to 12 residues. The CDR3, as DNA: TGTGCCAGCACGCAGGACCAAGAGACCCAGTACTTC. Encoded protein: CASTQDQETQYF.

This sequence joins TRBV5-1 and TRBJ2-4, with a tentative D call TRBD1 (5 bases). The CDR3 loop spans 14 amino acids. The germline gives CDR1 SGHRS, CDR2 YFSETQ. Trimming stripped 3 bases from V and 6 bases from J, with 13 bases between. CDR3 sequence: CASSSDSIGNIQYF. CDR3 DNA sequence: TGCGCCAGCAGCTCCGACAGTATTGGAAACATTCAGTACTTC.

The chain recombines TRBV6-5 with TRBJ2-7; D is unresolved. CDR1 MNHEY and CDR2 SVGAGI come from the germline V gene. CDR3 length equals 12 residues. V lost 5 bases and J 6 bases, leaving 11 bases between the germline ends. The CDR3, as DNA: TGTGCCAGCAGTACCTCGGGTGGCGAGCAGTACTTC. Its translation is CASSTSGGEQYF.

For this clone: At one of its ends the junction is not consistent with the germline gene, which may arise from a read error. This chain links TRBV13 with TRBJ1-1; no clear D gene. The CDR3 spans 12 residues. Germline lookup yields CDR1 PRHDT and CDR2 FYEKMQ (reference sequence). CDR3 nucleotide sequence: TGTGCCAGCAGATTAGAGAACACTGAAGCTTTCTTT. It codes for CASRLENTEAFF.

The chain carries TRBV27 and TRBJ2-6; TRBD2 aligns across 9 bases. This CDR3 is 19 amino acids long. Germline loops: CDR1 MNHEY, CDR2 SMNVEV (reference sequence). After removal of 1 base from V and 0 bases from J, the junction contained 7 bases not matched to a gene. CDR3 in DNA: TGTGCCAGCAGTTTATGGCGGGGGGGGCTCGGCTCTGGGGCCAACGTCCTGACTTTC. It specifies CASSLWRGGLGSGANVLTF.

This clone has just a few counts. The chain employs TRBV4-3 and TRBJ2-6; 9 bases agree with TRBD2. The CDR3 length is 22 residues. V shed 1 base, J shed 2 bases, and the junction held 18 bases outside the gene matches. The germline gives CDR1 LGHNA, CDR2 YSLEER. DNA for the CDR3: TGCGCCAGCAGCCAAGGCCCTACGGGGCGGGGGGGCCAACGCGCTGGGGCCAACGTCCTGACTTTC. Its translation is CASSQGPTGRGGQRAGANVLTF.

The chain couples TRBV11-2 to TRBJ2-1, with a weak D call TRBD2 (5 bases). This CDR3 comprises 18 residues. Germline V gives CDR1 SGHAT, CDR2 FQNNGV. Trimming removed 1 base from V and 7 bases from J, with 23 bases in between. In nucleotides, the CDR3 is TGTGCCAGCAGCTTAGGCCCTTACGCGGGCCTCTCTCAGAATGAGCAGTTCTTC. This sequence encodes CASSLGPYAGLSQNEQFF.

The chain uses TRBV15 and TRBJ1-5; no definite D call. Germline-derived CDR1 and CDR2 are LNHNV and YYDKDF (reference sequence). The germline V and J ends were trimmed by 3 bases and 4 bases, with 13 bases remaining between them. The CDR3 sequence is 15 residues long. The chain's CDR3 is CATSSARRTNQPQHF. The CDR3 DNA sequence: TGTGCCACCAGCAGTGCCAGGCGGACTAATCAGCCCCAGCATTTT.

The CDR3 DNA reads as TGCGCCAGCAGCCAAGATTTGGGGGCGGGCTATGGCTACACCTTC. Protein: CASSQDLGAGYGYTF. This chain links TRBV4-3 with TRBJ1-2; TRBD1 might be the D (6 bases). V gave up 0 bases and J gave up 4 bases, with 12 bases separating them. CDR1 LGHNA and CDR2 YSLEER come from the germline V gene. The CDR3 contains 15 residues.

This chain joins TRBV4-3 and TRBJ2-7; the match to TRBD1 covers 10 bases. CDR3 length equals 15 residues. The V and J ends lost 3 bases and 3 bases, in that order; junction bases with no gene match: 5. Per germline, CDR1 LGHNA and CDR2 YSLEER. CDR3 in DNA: TGCGCCAGCAGCCAGCTCGGGACAGGGGACTACGAGCAGTACTTC. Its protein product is CASSQLGTGDYEQYF.

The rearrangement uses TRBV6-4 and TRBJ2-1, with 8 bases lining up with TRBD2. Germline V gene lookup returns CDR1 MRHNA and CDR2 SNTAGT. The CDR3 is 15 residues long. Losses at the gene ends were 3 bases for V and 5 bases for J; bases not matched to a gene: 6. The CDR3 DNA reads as TGTGCCAGCAGTGAAATAGCGGGGCCGCACAATGAGCAGTTCTTC. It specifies CASSEIAGPHNEQFF.

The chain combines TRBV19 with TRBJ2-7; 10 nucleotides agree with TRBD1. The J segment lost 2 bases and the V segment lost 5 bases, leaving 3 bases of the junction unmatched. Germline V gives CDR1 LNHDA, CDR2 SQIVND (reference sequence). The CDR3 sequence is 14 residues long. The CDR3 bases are TGTGCCAGTAGTCAGGGACAGGGGCCCTACGAGCAGTACTTC. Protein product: CASSQGQGPYEQYF.